Described below is a single T cell receptor (beta chain) sequence and its context. Its antigen is unknown. The sample originates from a study of cytomegalovirus exposure and HLA in healthy donors. Study observations and caveats: According to the study, around 180 TCR beta chains were cytomegalovirus-associated. Many donors carried some public TCRs, although rarity characterized most TCR sequences. A later analysis found first-cohort TCR clusters tended to co-occur in the 90 to 150 validation repertoires.

The assay was immunoSEQ multiplex PCR, and TCRdb's table has in-frame clones only and misses some. This table has about 73,000 clones, roughly 95% appearing once. From the roughly 110-subject validation cohort, which was separate from the approximately 700-subject first cohort, the donors were drawn. This clonotype was obtained from a man between 18 and 35 years old in good health and CMV-seronegative. The sequenced material came from PBMCs.

CDR3 residues: CASSQLEGKAEAFF. CDR3 coding DNA: TGTGCCAGCAGCCAACTGGAGGGGAAAGCTGAAGCTTTCTTT. This chain joins TRBV4-2 and TRBJ1-1; tentatively, D is TRBD1 (5 bases). V lost 2 bases, J lost 6 bases, and 13 bases lay in between. This CDR3 region has 14 residues. In germline, CDR1 is LGHNA, CDR2 YNFKEQ.